Listed below are T cell receptor beta chains from one sample, sequenced in a study of T cell responses to AZD1222 COVID-19 vaccine. The protocol was immunoSEQ multiplex PCR, while the TCRdb copy is restricted to in-frame clones and leaves out a portion. Among 100,000 to 150,000 clones listed, less than 95% were seen once. Sample: peripheral blood, taken on day 0 of MenACWY control vaccination. The source is an adult in good health. CDR3s include the opening cysteine and the closing phenylalanine or tryptophan. The order of the fields is V gene, J gene, D gene, clone size, CDR3 protein, CDR3 DNA. The D gene is left open where the match is weak. The size field is filled for only some rows; it gives once, few, many or a size class.

v_call: TRBV7-8; j_call: TRBJ1-6; d_call: -; clone_size: -; cdr3_aa: CASSLALGQAGSPLHF; cdr3_nt: TGTGCCAGCAGCTTAGCGCTGGGGCAGGCCGGTTCACCCCTCCACTTT
v_call: TRBV6-1; j_call: TRBJ2-3; d_call: -; clone_size: -; cdr3_aa: CASSDPLGADTQYF; cdr3_nt: TGTGCCAGCAGTGACCCGCTAGGCGCAGATACGCAGTATTTT
v_call: TRBV6-2/TRBV6-3; j_call: TRBJ2-1; d_call: TRBD2; clone_size: -; cdr3_aa: CASSYGLAGAMNEQFF; cdr3_nt: TGTGCCAGCAGTTACGGGCTAGCGGGAGCTATGAATGAGCAGTTCTTC
v_call: TRBV7-8; j_call: TRBJ2-1; d_call: TRBD2; clone_size: once; cdr3_aa: CASSSRAYGTSSYNEQFF; cdr3_nt: TGTGCCAGCAGCTCCAGAGCATACGGGACTAGCTCCTACAATGAGCAGTTCTTC
v_call: TRBV3-1/TRBV3-2; j_call: TRBJ2-7; d_call: -; clone_size: -; cdr3_aa: CASSQHPSSAPRTYEQYF; cdr3_nt: TGTGCCAGCAGCCAACACCCATCCTCGGCTCCTCGGACCTACGAGCAGTACTTC
v_call: TRBV29-1; j_call: TRBJ1-2; d_call: -; clone_size: -; cdr3_aa: CSVDPPGPYGYTF; cdr3_nt: TGCAGCGTTGATCCTCCCGGGCCCTATGGCTACACCTTC
v_call: TRBV5-6; j_call: TRBJ2-1; d_call: -; clone_size: -; cdr3_aa: CASSLFGPDEQFF; cdr3_nt: TGTGCCAGCAGCTTGTTCGGTCCCGATGAGCAGTTCTTC
v_call: TRBV2; j_call: TRBJ2-1; d_call: -; clone_size: -; cdr3_aa: CASRKGQGYNEQFF; cdr3_nt: TGTGCCAGCAGGAAAGGGCAGGGGTACAATGAGCAGTTCTTC
v_call: TRBV19; j_call: TRBJ2-1; d_call: TRBD1; clone_size: few; cdr3_aa: CASRKAGTGTYNEQFF; cdr3_nt: TGTGCCAGCCGAAAGGCTGGGACAGGGACCTACAATGAGCAGTTCTTC
v_call: TRBV27; j_call: TRBJ1-6; d_call: -; clone_size: -; cdr3_aa: CASSRQASSYNSPLHF; cdr3_nt: TGTGCCAGCAGCCGACAGGCAAGCTCCTATAATTCACCCCTCCACTTT
v_call: TRBV12-3/TRBV12-4; j_call: TRBJ2-7; d_call: -; clone_size: -; cdr3_aa: CASTKGRSYEQYF; cdr3_nt: TGTGCCAGCACCAAAGGGCGCTCCTACGAGCAGTACTTC
v_call: TRBV14; j_call: TRBJ1-1; d_call: -; clone_size: -; cdr3_aa: CASSREPPRFSTEAFF; cdr3_nt: TGTGCCAGCAGCCGAGAGCCGCCGCGTTTCTCCACTGAAGCTTTCTTT
v_call: TRBV10-3; j_call: TRBJ1-3; d_call: -; clone_size: -; cdr3_aa: CAISVGGPGGNTIYF; cdr3_nt: TGTGCCATCAGTGTTGGGGGGCCTGGTGGAAACACCATATATTTT
v_call: TRBV12-3/TRBV12-4; j_call: TRBJ2-7; d_call: -; clone_size: -; cdr3_aa: CASRESGVGEQYF; cdr3_nt: TGTGCCAGCAGAGAGTCTGGGGTTGGCGAGCAGTACTTC
v_call: TRBV28; j_call: TRBJ2-5; d_call: TRBD2; clone_size: -; cdr3_aa: CASRSARGLAEETQYF; cdr3_nt: TGTGCCAGCAGGAGTGCTCGCGGACTAGCAGAAGAGACCCAGTACTTC
v_call: TRBV5-1; j_call: TRBJ2-2; d_call: -; clone_size: few; cdr3_aa: CASSFSVRTMGGPTGELFF; cdr3_nt: TGCGCCAGCAGCTTCAGCGTTCGGACTATGGGCGGTCCCACCGGGGAGCTGTTTTTT
v_call: TRBV7-2; j_call: TRBJ2-2; d_call: TRBD2; clone_size: -; cdr3_aa: CASSLVAGANTGELFF; cdr3_nt: TGTGCCAGCAGCTTAGTTGCGGGGGCGAACACCGGGGAGCTGTTTTTT
v_call: TRBV7-9; j_call: TRBJ2-5; d_call: -; clone_size: -; cdr3_aa: CASSPRSASRETQYF; cdr3_nt: TGTGCCAGCAGCCCTCGATCGGCAAGTCGGGAGACCCAGTACTTC
v_call: TRBV24-1; j_call: TRBJ2-7; d_call: -; clone_size: -; cdr3_aa: CATSDRTSDYEQYF; cdr3_nt: TGTGCCACCAGTGACCGGACATCCGACTACGAGCAGTACTTC
v_call: TRBV7-9; j_call: TRBJ1-3; d_call: -; clone_size: -; cdr3_aa: CASSLTDTYSGNTIYF; cdr3_nt: TGTGCCAGCAGCTTAACCGACACCTACTCTGGAAACACCATATATTTT